This TCR beta chain was sequenced in a study of shared clonotypes between healthy human individuals. Generated by immunoSEQ multiplex PCR, the TCRdb table keeps only in-frame clones and is missing some. There are approximately 470,000 clones in the sample; more than 65% occur only once, and 9.5% to 15% lies in the top ten. Donation came from healthy HIV-negative adults that had no recent acute infections or vaccinations. Nashville, Tennessee was home to all donors, who were Caucasian adults. Germline CDR1 and CDR2: MGHRA and YSYEKL. The CDR3 extends over 15 amino acids. Of note for this clone: A far larger clone differs by one base, so this is likely a read error.

This chain joins TRBV4-1 and TRBJ2-7, with 11 bases matching TRBD1. This receptor was obtained from a woman in her 40s in good health. Some clones in this sample may be carry-over from other donors' samples. Sequences were obtained from PBMCs. The CDR3 DNA sequence: TGCGCCAGCAGCCAACAAGGGACAGGGGGATACGGGCAGTACTTC. Its protein is CASSQQGTGGYGQYF.